Listed below are T cell receptor beta chains from one sample, sequenced in a study of control samples from healthy donors and cancer patients. TCRdb's copy holds only in-frame clones and misses some; the assay was immunoSEQ multiplex PCR. The table has fewer than 60,000 clones, 80% to 90% seen once. Sequencing was done on a sample of PBMCs. The receptors were sampled from a woman in her forties or fifties with lung cancer. The CDR3 runs from the conserved cysteine through the conserved F or W. The order of the fields is D gene, J gene, V gene, clone size, CDR3 DNA, CDR3 protein. A D gene is named only where the DNA matches it firmly. A clone size is listed for some rows: how often the clone was seen (once, few, many), or a class if it is expanded.

d_gene: NA
j_gene: TRBJ1-1
v_gene: TRBV5-6
abundance: once
CDR3nt: TGTGCCAGCAGCTGGACAGACAGGAATCCTTTCTTT
CDR3aa: CASSWTDRNPFF

d_gene: NA
j_gene: TRBJ1-1
v_gene: TRBV10-2
abundance: NA
CDR3nt: TGCGCCAGCAGTGAACAGGGCGACACTGAAGCTTTCTTT
CDR3aa: CASSEQGDTEAFF

d_gene: NA
j_gene: TRBJ2-1
v_gene: TRBV7-7
abundance: NA
CDR3nt: TGTGCCAGCAGCTTTCGCGGGGTCCCTTACAATGAGCAGTTCTTC
CDR3aa: CASSFRGVPYNEQFF

d_gene: NA
j_gene: TRBJ1-1
v_gene: TRBV3-1/TRBV3-2
abundance: NA
CDR3nt: TGTGCCAGCAGCCTACTGGTTGGAGGCACTGAAGCTTTCTTT
CDR3aa: CASSLLVGGTEAFF

d_gene: NA
j_gene: TRBJ1-2
v_gene: TRBV7-9
abundance: NA
CDR3nt: TGTGCCAGCAGCTTAGTAGGGGCAGGGGCCACTTATTATGGCTACACCTTC
CDR3aa: CASSLVGAGATYYGYTF

d_gene: NA
j_gene: TRBJ1-1
v_gene: TRBV5-6
abundance: once
CDR3nt: TGTGCCAGCAGCTTGTGGCAGAGAGGCACTGAAGCTTTCTTT
CDR3aa: CASSLWQRGTEAFF

d_gene: NA
j_gene: TRBJ1-1
v_gene: TRBV11-2
abundance: NA
CDR3nt: TGTGCCAGCAGCCCCGGGAATAAAAACACTGAAGCTTTCTTT
CDR3aa: CASSPGNKNTEAFF

d_gene: NA
j_gene: TRBJ1-5
v_gene: TRBV6-5
abundance: NA
CDR3nt: TGTGCCAGCAGCGGCAGGGGATACGATCAGCCCCAGCATTTT
CDR3aa: CASSGRGYDQPQHF

d_gene: NA
j_gene: TRBJ1-5
v_gene: TRBV29-1
abundance: NA
CDR3nt: TGCAGCGCAACCCTGGGGGGAAACAATCAGCCCCAGCATTTT
CDR3aa: CSATLGGNNQPQHF

d_gene: NA
j_gene: TRBJ2-5
v_gene: TRBV12-3/TRBV12-4
abundance: NA
CDR3nt: TGTGCCAGCAGTTCTTCAGAGGAGACCCAGTACTTC
CDR3aa: CASSSSEETQYF

d_gene: NA
j_gene: TRBJ1-1
v_gene: TRBV9
abundance: NA
CDR3nt: TGTGCCAGCAGCGCCCGGGACTTCACTGAAGCTTTCTTT
CDR3aa: CASSARDFTEAFF

d_gene: TRBD1
j_gene: TRBJ2-5
v_gene: TRBV5-5
abundance: NA
CDR3nt: TGTGCCAGCAGTCAAACAGGGGTCATTACTCAAGAGACCCAGTACTTC
CDR3aa: CASSQTGVITQETQYF

d_gene: NA
j_gene: TRBJ1-1
v_gene: TRBV18
abundance: once
CDR3nt: TGTGCCAGCTCACCACCCGCCTATAGGAACACTGAAGCTTTCTTT
CDR3aa: CASSPPAYRNTEAFF

d_gene: NA
j_gene: TRBJ1-2
v_gene: TRBV20-1
abundance: NA
CDR3nt: TGCGTAGTTCAGGGAAATGGCTACACCTTC
CDR3aa: CVVQGNGYTF

d_gene: TRBD1
j_gene: TRBJ1-2
v_gene: TRBV2
abundance: NA
CDR3nt: TGTGCCACTGGGACAGAGAACATCTATGGCTACACCTTC
CDR3aa: CATGTENIYGYTF

d_gene: NA
j_gene: TRBJ2-1
v_gene: TRBV30
abundance: NA
CDR3nt: TGTGCCTGGAGTGTAACGGCGGGGCCCTTGGTGGAGCAGTTCTTC
CDR3aa: CAWSVTAGPLVEQFF

d_gene: NA
j_gene: TRBJ2-6
v_gene: TRBV28
abundance: NA
CDR3nt: TGTGCCAGCAGCCGCTCTGGGGCCAACGTCCTGACTTTC
CDR3aa: CASSRSGANVLTF

d_gene: TRBD1
j_gene: TRBJ1-1
v_gene: TRBV18
abundance: once
CDR3nt: TGTGCCAGCTCCCCTTGGACAGGGGAGAACACTGAAGCTTTCTTT
CDR3aa: CASSPWTGENTEAFF

d_gene: NA
j_gene: TRBJ1-1
v_gene: TRBV18
abundance: NA
CDR3nt: TGTGCCAGCTCCGTCTCTAGGGACACTGAAGCTTTCTTT
CDR3aa: CASSVSRDTEAFF

d_gene: TRBD1
j_gene: TRBJ1-1
v_gene: TRBV14
abundance: NA
CDR3nt: TGTGCCAGCAGACAGGGGATGAACACTGAAGCTTTCTTT
CDR3aa: CASRQGMNTEAFF

d_gene: NA
j_gene: TRBJ2-3
v_gene: TRBV6-5
abundance: NA
CDR3nt: TGTGCCAGCAAGTCGGCACTAGGTCAAGATACGCAGTATTTT
CDR3aa: CASKSALGQDTQYF

d_gene: TRBD1
j_gene: TRBJ2-5
v_gene: TRBV19
abundance: NA
CDR3nt: TGTGCCAGTAGTCCGGGACAGGGAGGACTAGAGACCCAGTACTTC
CDR3aa: CASSPGQGGLETQYF

d_gene: TRBD1
j_gene: TRBJ1-5
v_gene: TRBV6-2/TRBV6-3
abundance: NA
CDR3nt: TGTGCCAGCAGTTACCCCGGGGACAGTCTTAATCAGCCCCAGCATTTT
CDR3aa: CASSYPGDSLNQPQHF

d_gene: NA
j_gene: TRBJ2-3
v_gene: TRBV24-1
abundance: few
CDR3nt: TGTGCCACCAGTGAGAGGGACACGGCCTACACAGATACGCAGTATTTT
CDR3aa: CATSERDTAYTDTQYF

d_gene: NA
j_gene: TRBJ2-4
v_gene: TRBV6-5
abundance: NA
CDR3nt: TGTGCCAGCAGTACCGGTCTCAAAAACATTCAGTACTTC
CDR3aa: CASSTGLKNIQYF

d_gene: TRBD1
j_gene: TRBJ1-4
v_gene: TRBV2
abundance: few
CDR3nt: TGTGCCAGCAGGGGGCAGGGGGCGACTAATGAAAAACTGTTTTTT
CDR3aa: CASRGQGATNEKLFF

d_gene: NA
j_gene: TRBJ2-3
v_gene: TRBV27
abundance: NA
CDR3nt: TGTGCCAGCAGTTTATTACGCACAGATACGCAGTATTTT
CDR3aa: CASSLLRTDTQYF

d_gene: TRBD1
j_gene: TRBJ1-6
v_gene: TRBV18
abundance: NA
CDR3nt: TGTGCCAGCTCGCGGGACAGGAGCTCCTATAATTCACCCCTCCACTTT
CDR3aa: CASSRDRSSYNSPLHF

d_gene: NA
j_gene: TRBJ1-3
v_gene: TRBV7-8
abundance: NA
CDR3nt: TGTGCCAGCAGCTTTCAGGGAGGCTCTGGAAACACCATATATTTT
CDR3aa: CASSFQGGSGNTIYF

d_gene: NA
j_gene: TRBJ1-5
v_gene: TRBV7-7
abundance: NA
CDR3nt: TGTGCCAGCAGCTTAGACAGGGATCAGCCCCAGCATTTT
CDR3aa: CASSLDRDQPQHF

d_gene: TRBD1
j_gene: TRBJ1-5
v_gene: TRBV12-3/TRBV12-4
abundance: NA
CDR3nt: TGTGCCAGCAGCGACAGGGCCAATCAGCCCCAGCATTTT
CDR3aa: CASSDRANQPQHF

d_gene: TRBD1
j_gene: TRBJ1-2
v_gene: TRBV18
abundance: NA
CDR3nt: TGTGCCAGCTCACCTGAAGCGACAGGGGCGGGCTACACCTTC
CDR3aa: CASSPEATGAGYTF

d_gene: NA
j_gene: TRBJ2-5
v_gene: TRBV7-2
abundance: NA
CDR3nt: TGTGCCAGCAGCTTACCCCCCGAAGAGACCCAGTACTTC
CDR3aa: CASSLPPEETQYF

d_gene: NA
j_gene: TRBJ1-3
v_gene: TRBV25-1
abundance: NA
CDR3nt: TGTGCCAGCAGTAGTCCACAGAGCTCTGGAAACACCATATATTTT
CDR3aa: CASSSPQSSGNTIYF

d_gene: TRBD2
j_gene: TRBJ2-5
v_gene: TRBV7-9
abundance: NA
CDR3nt: TGTGCCAGCATCCGCTATAGCGGGGGGGACCAAGAGACCCAGTACTTC
CDR3aa: CASIRYSGGDQETQYF

d_gene: NA
j_gene: TRBJ1-2
v_gene: TRBV7-6
abundance: once
CDR3nt: TGTGCCAGCAGCCCGGACCCGGGGGCGGGGGGCAGGCTACATGGCTACACCTTC
CDR3aa: CASSPDPGAGGRLHGYTF

d_gene: NA
j_gene: TRBJ2-5
v_gene: TRBV3-1/TRBV3-2
abundance: NA
CDR3nt: TGTGCCAGCAGCCAGTTAGCAGGGGAAGAGACCCAGTACTTC
CDR3aa: CASSQLAGEETQYF

d_gene: NA
j_gene: TRBJ2-5
v_gene: TRBV11-2
abundance: NA
CDR3nt: TGTGCCAGCAGCGACACCAGGGGAGGAGAGACCCAGTACTTC
CDR3aa: CASSDTRGGETQYF

d_gene: NA
j_gene: TRBJ1-2
v_gene: TRBV10-2
abundance: NA
CDR3nt: TGCGCCAGTCGTTCAGGGTACGTTGACTATGGCTACACCTTC
CDR3aa: CASRSGYVDYGYTF

d_gene: NA
j_gene: TRBJ2-1
v_gene: TRBV5-4
abundance: NA
CDR3nt: TGTGCCAGCAGGAAGGAGGGACAGCACGACAATGAGCAGTTCTTC
CDR3aa: CASRKEGQHDNEQFF

d_gene: NA
j_gene: TRBJ1-1
v_gene: TRBV5-5
abundance: NA
CDR3nt: TGTGCCAGCAGCTTGGCAGGGACGAGTAACACTGAAGCTTTCTTT
CDR3aa: CASSLAGTSNTEAFF

d_gene: NA
j_gene: TRBJ1-4
v_gene: TRBV11-2
abundance: NA
CDR3nt: TGTGCCAGCAGCTTAGTCGGCAGGGAAGGTGAAAAACTGTTTTTT
CDR3aa: CASSLVGREGEKLFF

d_gene: NA
j_gene: TRBJ1-1
v_gene: TRBV7-2
abundance: NA
CDR3nt: TGTGCCAGCAGCTTAGAATTAGACACTGAAGCTTTCTTT
CDR3aa: CASSLELDTEAFF

d_gene: NA
j_gene: TRBJ2-7
v_gene: TRBV7-2
abundance: once
CDR3nt: TGTGCCAGCAGCTTAGCAGGGGGGCCCACACCCTACGAGCAGTACTTC
CDR3aa: CASSLAGGPTPYEQYF

d_gene: NA
j_gene: TRBJ2-3
v_gene: TRBV7-9
abundance: NA
CDR3nt: TGTGCCAGCACCACCGAGGGGGGCACAGATACGCAGTATTTT
CDR3aa: CASTTEGGTDTQYF

d_gene: NA
j_gene: TRBJ1-5
v_gene: TRBV6-2/TRBV6-3
abundance: NA
CDR3nt: TGTGCCAGCAGTTACTTTTCCGACAGCAATCAGCCCCAGCATTTT
CDR3aa: CASSYFSDSNQPQHF

d_gene: NA
j_gene: TRBJ1-1
v_gene: TRBV2
abundance: NA
CDR3nt: TGTGCCAGCAGTATACAGAGCACTGAAGCTTTCTTT
CDR3aa: CASSIQSTEAFF

d_gene: NA
j_gene: TRBJ1-6
v_gene: TRBV27
abundance: NA
CDR3nt: TGTGCCAGCACTTCTCCTTATAATTCACCCCTCCACTTT
CDR3aa: CASTSPYNSPLHF